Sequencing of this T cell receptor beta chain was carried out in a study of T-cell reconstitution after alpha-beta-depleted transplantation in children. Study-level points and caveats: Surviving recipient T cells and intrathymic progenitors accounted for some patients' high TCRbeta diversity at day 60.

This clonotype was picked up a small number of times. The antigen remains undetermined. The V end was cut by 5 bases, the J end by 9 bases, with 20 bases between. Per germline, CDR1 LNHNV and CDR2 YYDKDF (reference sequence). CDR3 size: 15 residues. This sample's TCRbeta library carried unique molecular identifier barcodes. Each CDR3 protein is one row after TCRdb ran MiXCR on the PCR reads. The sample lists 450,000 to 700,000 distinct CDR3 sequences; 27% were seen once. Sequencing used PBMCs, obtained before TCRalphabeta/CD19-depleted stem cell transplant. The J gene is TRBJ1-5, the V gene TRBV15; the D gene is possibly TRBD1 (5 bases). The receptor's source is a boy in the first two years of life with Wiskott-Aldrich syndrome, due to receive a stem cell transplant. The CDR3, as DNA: TGTGCCACCAGCGAAACAAACCCCTGGGGCGGGCCCCAGCATTTT. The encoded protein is CATSETNPWGGPQHF.